Listed here are 21 T cell receptor beta chains from one sample, sequenced in a study of blood T cell repertoires in COVID-19. The data were produced by immunoSEQ multiplex PCR, yet TCRdb's version contains in-frame clones alone and is incomplete. The sample carries 200,000 to 250,000 clones, around 90% recorded once. The specimen sequenced was PBMCs or T cells enriched from blood (not recorded which). These receptors were obtained from a woman between 45 and 60 years old with acute COVID-19.

The rearrangement uses TRBV5-1 and TRBJ1-1; D is perhaps TRBD1 (6 bases). CDR1 is SGHRS, CDR2 YFSETQ, per germline. CDR3 length: 14 residues. V lost 1 base and J lost 5, with 12 bases in between. The CDR3 sequence: CASSLLAGETEAFF. The CDR3 DNA sequence: TGCGCCAGCAGCTTGCTGGCAGGGGAGACTGAAGCTTTCTTT.

The chain carries TRBV5-1 and TRBJ2-1; TRBD1 matches 7 bases. The CDR3 sequence is 15 residues long. CDR1 is SGHRS and CDR2 is YFSETQ in the germline V gene. The ends lost 0 bases at V and 2 bases at J; junction bases unmatched: 2. CDR3 coding DNA: TGCGCCAGCAGCTTGGGACAGGGTACCTACAATGAGCAGTTCTTC. It codes for CASSLGQGTYNEQFF.

This chain joins TRBV27 and TRBJ2-3; TRBD2 is a possible D gene (7 bases). This CDR3 contains 16 residues. The germline V and J ends were trimmed by 6 bases and 4 bases, with 20 bases remaining between them. CDR1 and CDR2 from the germline V gene are MNHEY and SMNVEV (reference sequence). CDR3 protein: CASRAAGAGRADTQYF. The CDR3 DNA reads TGTGCCAGCAGGGCGGCGGGGGCAGGTCGTGCAGATACGCAGTATTTT.

This clone was counted once. This chain joins TRBV27 and TRBJ2-7; 8 bases agree with TRBD2. This CDR3 is 15 amino acids long. The ends lost 4 bases at V and 4 bases at J; junction bases unmatched: 9. Germline V lookup: CDR1 MNHEY, CDR2 SMNVEV (reference sequence). CDR3 in amino acids: CASSSPSGSLYEQYF. CDR3 DNA: TGTGCCAGCAGTTCGCCCAGCGGGAGCCTTTACGAGCAGTACTTC.

The chain recombines TRBV6-5 with TRBJ1-6, with D perhaps TRBD1 (6 bases). The CDR3 length is 15 residues. V was clipped by 4 bases and J by 2 bases, with 9 bases between them. The germline V gene has CDR1 MNHEY and CDR2 SVGAGI. The CDR3 here is CASSSDSTYNSPLHF. CDR3 coding DNA: TGTGCCAGCAGTTCGGACAGCACCTATAATTCACCCCTCCACTTT.

V is TRBV29-1 and J is TRBJ2-7, with D possibly being TRBD1 (6 bases). The V gene's germline CDR1 is SQVTM and CDR2 ANQGSEA. There are 12 residues in the CDR3. The V end was cut by 7 bases, the J end by 4 bases, with 14 bases between. The chain's CDR3 is CSARQVGYEQYF. CDR3 in DNA: TGCAGCGCGCGACAGGTGGGTTACGAGCAGTACTTC.

This chain connects TRBV11-2 to TRBJ2-7; 8 bases are a match to TRBD1. This CDR3 is built from 15 residues. The J segment lost 2 bases and the V segment lost 2 bases, leaving 5 bases of the junction unmatched. Germline-derived CDR1 and CDR2 are SGHAT and FQNNGV. CDR3 loop: CASSLLQGATYEQYF. CDR3 DNA: TGTGCCAGCAGCTTACTCCAGGGGGCTACCTACGAGCAGTACTTC.

V is TRBV24-1 and J is TRBJ2-1; 10 nucleotides agree with TRBD1. The ends lost 3 bases at V and 5 bases at J; junction bases unmatched: 9. CDR1 KGHDR and CDR2 SFDVKD come from the germline V gene. The CDR3 runs to 17 residues. The CDR3 DNA reads as TGTGCCACCAGTGATCAAATGGGACAGGGGAAAAACAATGAGCAGTTCTTC. Amino acids: CATSDQMGQGKNNEQFF.

The V and J genes are TRBV7-9 and TRBJ2-1; no firm D call. The CDR3 has 13 residues. Germline V gene sequence: CDR1 SEHNR, CDR2 FQNEAQ (reference sequence). The germline V and J ends were trimmed by 1 base and 8 bases, with 9 bases remaining between them. The chain's CDR3 is CASSLDNIDEQFF. The CDR3 coding sequence is TGTGCCAGCAGCTTAGATAACATCGATGAGCAGTTCTTC.

With regard to this clone: Other nucleotide sequences in the sample specify the same CDR3. CDR3 protein: CASSLVGGMNTEAFF. The CDR3 DNA reads TGTGCCAGCAGCTTAGTGGGAGGGATGAACACTGAAGCTTTCTTT. The V and J genes are TRBV7-6 and TRBJ1-1, with D unclear. Germline CDR1 SGHVS, CDR2 FNYEAQ. V gave up 1 base and J gave up 0 bases, with 9 bases separating them. The CDR3 extends over 15 amino acids.

The gene calls are TRBV5-6 and TRBJ1-5, with D perhaps matching TRBD1 (6 bases). Trimming stripped 4 bases from V and 8 bases from J, with 19 bases between. There are 15 residues in the CDR3. The V gene's germline CDR1 is SGHDT and CDR2 YYEEEE. The CDR3 is CASSPRGGIPKPQHF. For the CDR3, the DNA is TGTGCCAGCAGCCCTCGAGGGGGAATTCCCAAGCCCCAGCATTTT.

The chain recombines TRBV7-9 with TRBJ1-2, with a possible D match to TRBD1 (6 bases). Deletions cut 6 bases from V and 4 bases from J, with 18 bases between. Per germline, CDR1 SEHNR and CDR2 FQNEAQ (reference sequence). CDR3 length: 15 residues. The CDR3 loop reads CASRSTGTLSYGYTF. Written as DNA, the CDR3 is TGTGCCAGCAGGTCGACAGGAACTTTAAGCTATGGCTACACCTTC.

V and J are TRBV30 and TRBJ1-1; D is undetermined. V lost 0 bases, J lost 3 bases, and 11 bases lay in between. The CDR3 totals 14 residues. Germline CDR1 reads GTSNPN; CDR2 reads SVGIG (reference sequence). CDR3 residues: CAWSVARRDTEAFF. DNA of the CDR3: TGTGCCTGGAGTGTTGCCAGGAGGGACACTGAAGCTTTCTTT.

The J gene is TRBJ1-3, the V gene TRBV9; a weak D match, TRBD1 (5 bases). V lost 3 bases and J lost 1, with 11 bases in between. The CDR3 totals 15 residues. The germline V gene has CDR1 SGDLS and CDR2 YYNGEE. DNA of the CDR3: TGTGCCAGCAGCGCGCTCCAGGGTTCTGGAAACACCATATATTTT. It encodes CASSALQGSGNTIYF.

The chain has TRBV10-3 and TRBJ2-7; tentative D call: TRBD1 (5 bases). The length of the CDR3 is 13 residues. V was clipped by 5 bases and J by 6 bases, with 14 bases between them. Germline loops: CDR1 ENHRY, CDR2 SYGVKD. The CDR3 region has the DNA TGTGCCATCAGTCCGGACCCAGGGTTCGAGCAGTACTTC. This gives the protein CAISPDPGFEQYF.

The gene calls are TRBV12-3 or TRBV12-4 and TRBJ2-7; D may be TRBD2 (5 bases). This CDR3 spans 11 amino acids. The ends were cut back, 5 bases at V and 9 bases at J, with 11 bases in the middle. CDR3 DNA sequence: TGTGCCAGCAGTGGACTCGCCTCGCAGTACTTC. Translation: CASSGLASQYF.

The CDR3 loop is CSVVTGATYEQYF. The CDR3, as DNA: TGCAGCGTGGTGACAGGGGCGACCTACGAGCAGTACTTC. V usage is TRBV29-1 and J usage is TRBJ2-7, with TRBD1 matching 8 bases. Germline V gene lookup returns CDR1 SQVTM and CDR2 ANQGSEA. Trimming took 6 bases from V and 2 from J; bases not matched to a gene: 6. The CDR3 consists of 13 residues.

This chain joins TRBV2 and TRBJ2-2; the match to TRBD1 covers 9 bases. The CDR3 is 15 amino acids. V lost 4 bases and J lost 4; bases outside the gene matches: 4. Germline V gene lookup returns CDR1 SNHLY and CDR2 FYNNEI. The CDR3 reads CASSVVTGGTGELFF. The DNA of the CDR3 is TGTGCCAGCAGTGTAGTGACAGGGGGCACCGGGGAGCTGTTTTTT.

This clone showed up just once. The J gene is TRBJ2-1, the V gene TRBV3-1 (or the pseudogene TRBV3-2); the match to TRBD2 covers 8 bases. CDR1 is LGHDT and CDR2 is YNNKEL in the germline V gene (reference sequence). Losses at the gene ends were 5 bases for V and 2 bases for J; bases not matched to a gene: 11. The CDR3 consists of 17 residues. DNA of the CDR3: TGTGCCAGCAGCTCAATCGCTAGCGGGTTCGCCTACAATGAGCAGTTCTTC. Amino acids: CASSSIASGFAYNEQFF.

This clone has just one count. The V and J genes are TRBV9 and TRBJ1-1, with D tentatively TRBD1 (6 bases). V was shortened by 4 bases and J by 5 bases, with 15 bases between the two germline ends. The germline V gene has CDR1 SGDLS and CDR2 YYNGEE. The length of the CDR3 is 14 residues. CDR3 bases: TGTGCCAGCAGCTACCTCGCACAGGGAACTGAAGCTTTCTTT. Protein sequence: CASSYLAQGTEAFF. Supplemented by reference TRBV9 and TRBJ1-1, the full variable domain reads DSGVTQTPKHLITATGQRVTLRCSPRSGDLSVYWYQQSLDQGLQFLIQYYNGEERAKGNILERFSAQQFPDLHSELNLSSLELGDSALYFCASSYLAQGTEAFFGQGTRLTVV.

The chain is built from TRBV19 and TRBJ2-4; a weak D match, TRBD1 (6 bases). The CDR3 is made up of 14 amino acids. V lost 11 bases and J 0 bases, leaving 14 bases between the germline ends. Germline-derived CDR1 and CDR2 are LNHDA and SQIVND (reference sequence). The CDR3 here is CAGQSFLAKNIQYF. The CDR3 DNA sequence: TGTGCCGGACAGAGCTTCCTAGCCAAAAACATTCAGTACTTC.